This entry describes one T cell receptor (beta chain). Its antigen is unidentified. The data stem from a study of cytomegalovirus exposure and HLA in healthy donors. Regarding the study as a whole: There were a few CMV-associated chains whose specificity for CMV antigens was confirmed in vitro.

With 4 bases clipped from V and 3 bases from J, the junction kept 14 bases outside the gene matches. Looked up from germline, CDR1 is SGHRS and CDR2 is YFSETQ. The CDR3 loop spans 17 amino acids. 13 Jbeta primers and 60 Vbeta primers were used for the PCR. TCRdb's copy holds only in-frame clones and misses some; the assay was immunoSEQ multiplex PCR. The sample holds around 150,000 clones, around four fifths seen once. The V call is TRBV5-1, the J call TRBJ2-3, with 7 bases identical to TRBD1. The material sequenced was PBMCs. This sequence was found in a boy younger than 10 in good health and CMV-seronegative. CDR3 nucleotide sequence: TGCGCCAGCAGCCGGATTGGGGACAGCCCGCCTACAGATACGCAGTATTTT. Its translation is CASSRIGDSPPTDTQYF.